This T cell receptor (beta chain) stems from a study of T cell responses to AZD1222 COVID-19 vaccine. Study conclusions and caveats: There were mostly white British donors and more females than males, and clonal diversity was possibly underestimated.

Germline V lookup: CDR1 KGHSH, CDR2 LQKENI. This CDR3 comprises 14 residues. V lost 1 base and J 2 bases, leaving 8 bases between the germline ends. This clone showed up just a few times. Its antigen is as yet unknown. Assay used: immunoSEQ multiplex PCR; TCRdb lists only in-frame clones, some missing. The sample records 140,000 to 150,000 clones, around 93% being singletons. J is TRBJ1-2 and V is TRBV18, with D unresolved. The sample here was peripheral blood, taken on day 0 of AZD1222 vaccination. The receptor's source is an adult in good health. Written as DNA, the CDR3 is TGTGCCAGCTCACCACGTAACATGAACTATGGCTACACCTTC. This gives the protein CASSPRNMNYGYTF.